What follows are 4 T cell receptor beta chains derived from one specimen sequenced in a study of vaccination and CD4 T cells after COVID-19. Sequencing of the DNA from cultured CD4+ T cells was carried out with the Oncomine TCR Beta short-read assay. TCRdb recomputed calls from the PCR reads with MiXCR, one row per CDR3 protein. The sample has roughly 20,000 distinct CDR3 sequences, approximately 31% seen once. No antigen is known for these receptors. Noted treatment: roughly 11-day PBMC culture with coronavirus spike peptide pools or control peptides (ViraFEST assay). The sequencing input was cultured CD4+ T cells from blood. These receptor sequences come from a human donor with COVID-19.

In this sample, this clonotype turned up a few times. The chain employs TRBV27 and TRBJ2-7; D uncertain. Trimming removed 3 bases at V and 0 bases at J, with 6 bases between. This CDR3 has 13 amino acids. The V gene's germline CDR1 is MNHEY and CDR2 SMNVEV (reference sequence). The CDR3 is CASSFQSSYEQYF. The CDR3 DNA follows: TGTGCCAGCAGTTTCCAAAGCTCCTACGAGCAGTACTTC.

V gene TRBV7-3 combines with J gene TRBJ1-1; D unresolved. The CDR3 contains 13 residues. CDR1 SGHTA and CDR2 FQGTGA come from the germline V gene. Trimming left V 1 base short and J 8 bases short, with 11 bases between. CDR3 protein: CASSLRRADEAFF. As DNA, the CDR3 is TGTGCCAGCAGCTTAAGGCGGGCAGACGAAGCTTTCTTT. The variable domain in full, with the rest retrieved from reference TRBV7-3 and TRBJ1-1, is GAGVSQTPSNKVTEKGKYVELRCDPISGHTALYWYRQSLGQGPEFLIYFQGTGAADDSGLPNDRFFAVRPEGSVSTLKIQRTERGDSAVYLCASSLRRADEAFFGQGTRLTVV.

The chain joins TRBV12-3 or TRBV12-4 to TRBJ1-1, with D hard to call. This CDR3 comprises 14 residues. Trimming took off 4 bases at V and 3 bases at J, with 12 bases between the two ends. In DNA, the CDR3 is TGTGCCAGCAGTTCTCACGGTAGGGACACTGAAGCTTTCTTT. It codes for CASSSHGRDTEAFF.

This clonotype was detected only a few times. The gene calls are TRBV19 and TRBJ2-7; D possibly uses TRBD1 or TRBD2 (6 bases each). Trimming removed 4 bases from V and 7 bases from J, with 14 bases in between. Germline V gene lookup returns CDR1 LNHDA and CDR2 SQIVND (reference sequence). CDR3 length equals 13 residues. The DNA for the CDR3 is TGTGCCAGTAGTACCCGTAGGGGGGCGGAGCAGTACTTC. As protein: CASSTRRGAEQYF. Full variable domain (missing parts from reference TRBV19 and TRBJ2-7): DGGITQSPKYLFRKEGQNVTLSCEQNLNHDAMYWYRQDPGQGLRLIYYSQIVNDFQKGDIAEGYSVSREKKESFPLTVTSAQKNPTAFYLCASSTRRGAEQYFGPGTRLTVT.